This T cell receptor beta chain was found in a study of cytomegalovirus exposure and HLA in healthy donors. In the study overall: The study's early data release held about 85 million unique TCRs from HLA-typed donors. Genotyping showed about 80% of 398 donors falling in the Caucasian-associated ancestry cluster. Study conclusions and caveats: Per a later analysis, HLA-associated TCR beta chains showed more clonal expansion than other, equally common TCR beta chains.

A note on this clone: The antigen is unknown.

This PCR relied on a set of 60 Vbeta primers and 13 Jbeta primers. Data came from immunoSEQ multiplex PCR; TCRdb stores just in-frame clones and leaves some out. The table includes about 150,000 clones, over 60% detected once. The clonotype was recovered from a man in his forties or fifties in good health and CMV-seronegative. Sequencing was performed on PBMCs.

The CDR3 sequence: CASSIGEGGRTGELFF. CDR3 nucleotide sequence: TGTGCCAGTAGTATTGGTGAGGGAGGGAGAACCGGGGAGCTGTTTTTT. The J gene is TRBJ2-2, the V gene TRBV19, with 7 positions matching TRBD2. After removal of 3 bases from V and 5 bases from J, the junction contained 9 bases not matched to a gene. Germline V gene data show CDR1 as LNHDA and CDR2 as SQIVND (reference sequence). The CDR3 runs to 16 residues.